The clone carrying this T cell receptor (beta chain) was seen only a few times. Its antigen remains unknown. These data are taken from a study of T cell repertoires in cytomegalovirus infection. Study-wide context: TCR beta signatures that were public indicated CMV infection and matching HLA type.

With V trimmed by 1 base and J by 2 bases, 3 bases remained unmatched. The CDR3 has 15 amino acids. Germline V CDR1 and CDR2: SGHTA, FQGNSA. TCRdb redid the calling of the reads with MiXCR, one entry per CDR3 protein. The sample holds hundreds of thousands of distinct CDR3 sequences; around 31% are singletons and the top ten take roughly 13%. General study findings and limits: Across the ex vivo response, the dominant clonotypes were HLA-C-restricted CMV-specific TCR beta clonotypes.

The V gene is TRBV7-2, the J gene TRBJ2-7; TRBD1 agrees at 9 bases. This sample comprised cultured CD8+ T cells from PBMCs, obtained from culture after CMV antigen stimulation. The receptor's source is a human donor in good health (CMV status not recorded). Some clones in this sample may be carry-over from other donors' samples. The CDR3 DNA reads as TGTGCCAGCAGCTTAGACAGGGGGCGCGCCTACGAGCAGTACTTC. This sequence encodes CASSLDRGRAYEQYF.